The entry below describes one T cell receptor (beta chain). The antigen is unknown. These data come from a study of beta chain features in type 1 diabetes. Background on the study: Patients looked much like healthy donors when it came to age, gender and cell yields. Investigators examined 107,917,701 sorted cells across all samples. Study observations and caveats: More deletions and fewer insertions at VDJ junctions were found in patients with type 1 diabetes. Because the template was cDNA, high-expressing cells might be over-represented. Type 1 diabetes patients had moderately but significantly shorter TCRB CDR3s in all four CD4+ subsets.

Reverse transcription of all isolated RNA meant that expressed TCRB transcripts were sequenced. The table came from immunoSEQ multiplex PCR; TCRdb's copy has only in-frame clones and leaves some out. The sample includes hundreds of thousands of clones, 11% to 15% of them seen just once. This clonotype was obtained from a man in his late teens or twenties with type 1 diabetes. Sequenced sample: naive CD4+ T cells from blood.

As DNA, the CDR3 is TGCAGCGTTGAAACCACAGATACGCAGTATTTT. Translated, it gives CSVETTDTQYF. The genes are TRBV29-1 and TRBJ2-3; D is undetermined. Germline assignment: CDR1 SQVTM and CDR2 ANQGSEA. The CDR3 is 11 residues long. With 2 bases removed from V and 2 bases from J, the gap between germline ends came to 2 bases.